The table lists the clone carrying this T cell receptor (beta chain) with a few counts. This record comes from a study of T cell changes during pregnancy in multiple sclerosis. Deletions cut 2 bases from V and 5 bases from J, with 7 bases between. CDR1 and CDR2 from the germline V gene are MRHNA and SNTAGT. The CDR3 contains 14 residues. TCRdb's table, derived via immunoSEQ multiplex PCR, lists solely in-frame clones and lacks some. The table shows under 30,000 clones, with nearly 90% occurring only once. The rearrangement uses TRBV6-4 and TRBJ1-6, with D unclear. The receptor was isolated from a female donor with multiple sclerosis, enrolled in a pregnancy study. This specimen consisted of CD8+ T cells from peripheral blood mononuclear cells, obtained in the second trimester of pregnancy. The CDR3, as DNA: TGTGCCAGCAGTGACGGGCGGGATAATTCACCCCTCCACTTT. It translates to CASSDGRDNSPLHF.